This entry lists 20 T cell receptor beta chains sequenced from one sample in a study of blood T cell repertoires in COVID-19. Assay used: immunoSEQ multiplex PCR; TCRdb lists only in-frame clones, some missing. The profile shows about 99,000 clones, 79% of them singletons. Sequenced input: peripheral blood. These receptors were taken from an elderly woman with active or convalescent COVID-19.

V gene TRBV5-8 combines with J gene TRBJ2-2; 9 nucleotides agree with TRBD2. The V and J ends lost 0 bases and 6 bases, in that order; junction bases with no gene match: 6. Germline values: CDR1 SGHTS, CDR2 YDEGEE. The CDR3 has 16 amino acids. DNA for the CDR3: TGTGCCAGCAGCTTGGCCATGACTAGCGGTCCCGGGGAGCTGTTTTTT. Encoded protein: CASSLAMTSGPGELFF.

V and J are TRBV6-1 and TRBJ1-2; D call uncertain. This CDR3 has 11 residues. In germline, CDR1 is MNHNS, CDR2 SASEGT. In DNA, the CDR3 is TGTGCGTCGCGGCCTCAGTATGGCTACACCTTC. Amino acid sequence: CASRPQYGYTF.

This clone was seen only a few times. The chain carries TRBV29-1 and TRBJ2-7; tentatively, D is TRBD2 (5 bases). Trimming took off 8 bases at V and 0 bases at J, with 17 bases between the two ends. This CDR3 contains 14 residues. Germline CDR1 is SQVTM and CDR2 is ANQGSEA. The CDR3 nucleotides read TGCAGCATCCGGACGGGAATCAGCTCCTACGAGCAGTACTTC. Its translation is CSIRTGISSYEQYF.

The chain links TRBV11-1 to TRBJ2-7; 9 positions agree with TRBD2. CDR1 SGHAT and CDR2 FQDESV come from the germline V gene (reference sequence). The J segment lost 7 bases and the V segment lost 5 bases, leaving 9 bases of the junction unmatched. The CDR3 length is 14 residues. In DNA form, the CDR3 reads TGTGCCAGCAGCCAGACTAGCGGTCCTTGGGAGCAGTACTTC. Translating it yields CASSQTSGPWEQYF.

The rearrangement uses TRBV3-1 (or the pseudogene TRBV3-2) and TRBJ1-2; possible D gene TRBD1, 5 bases. The V gene's germline CDR1 is LGHDT and CDR2 YNNKEL (reference sequence). V was trimmed by 2 bases and J by 10 bases, leaving 11 bases between them. The CDR3 runs to 12 residues. CDR3: CASSQRQLPYTF. In DNA form, the CDR3 reads TGTGCCAGCAGCCAACGACAGTTACCCTACACCTTC.

The rearrangement links TRBV5-6 to TRBJ2-7, with TRBD2 identical over 7 bases. The CDR3 runs to 15 residues. The germline gives CDR1 SGHDT, CDR2 YYEEEE. With 0 bases clipped from V and 2 bases from J, the junction kept 5 bases outside the gene matches. DNA for the CDR3: TGTGCCAGCAGCTTGGTTCCTAGCGGAACCTACGAGCAGTACTTC. Translation: CASSLVPSGTYEQYF.

The J gene is TRBJ2-1, the V gene TRBV9; TRBD2 agrees at 10 bases. The germline V gene encodes CDR1 SGDLS and CDR2 YYNGEE. The CDR3 loop spans 15 amino acids. With V trimmed by 4 bases and J by 8 bases, 9 bases remained unmatched. The DNA of the CDR3 is TGTGCCAGCAGCCCAAGCGGGGGGGTATTGGATGAGCAGTTCTTC. Protein product: CASSPSGGVLDEQFF.

The table lists this clone with a few counts. The chain employs TRBV11-2 and TRBJ2-2; D might be TRBD1 (7 bases). This CDR3 spans 17 amino acids. V dropped 4 bases and J dropped 0 bases, with 15 bases sitting between them. The germline V gene encodes CDR1 SGHAT and CDR2 FQNNGV. Here the CDR3 DNA reads TGTGCCAGCAGCTCCCAGGGGGGACAGTCGAACACCGGGGAGCTGTTTTTT. Amino acid sequence: CASSSQGGQSNTGELFF.

The rearrangement uses TRBV7-2 and TRBJ1-1, with 7 positions matching TRBD1. Germline-derived CDR1 and CDR2 are SGHTA and FQGNSA. J was trimmed by 4 bases and V by 4 bases; bases with no gene match: 3. This CDR3 has 13 residues. CDR3 residues: CASSSQGGTEAFF. The CDR3 region has the DNA TGTGCCAGCAGCTCCCAGGGGGGCACTGAAGCTTTCTTT.

The chain links TRBV28 to TRBJ1-2; 9 nucleotides line up with TRBD1. There are 13 residues in the CDR3. Trimming at V came to 5 bases and at J to 8 bases, leaving 6 bases not matched to a gene. CDR1 MDHEN and CDR2 SYDVKM come from the germline V gene. CDR3 residues: CASSTGTGLGYTF. The CDR3 DNA sequence: TGTGCCAGCAGTACCGGGACAGGGTTAGGCTACACCTTC.

This chain joins TRBV25-1 and TRBJ2-3, with TRBD1 as a possible D gene (5 bases). The CDR3 consists of 13 residues. Germline values: CDR1 MGHDK, CDR2 SYGVNS. The V and J ends lost 0 bases and 7 bases respectively, with 8 bases between them. Here the CDR3 reads CASSEYGANTQYF. The DNA for the CDR3 is TGTGCCAGCAGTGAATATGGGGCTAATACGCAGTATTTT. Full variable domain (missing parts from reference TRBV25-1 and TRBJ2-3): EADIYQTPRYLVIGTGKKITLECSQTMGHDKMYWYQQDPGMELHLIHYSYGVNSTEKGDLSSESTVSRIRTEHFPLTLESARPSHTSQYLCASSEYGANTQYFGPGTRLTVL.

This clone was seen only a few times. The rearrangement links TRBV5-1 to TRBJ2-1; 9 bases agree with TRBD2. The CDR3 covers 13 residues. Trimming cost V 6 bases and J 8 bases; bases outside gene matches: 6. Germline V gives CDR1 SGHRS, CDR2 YFSETQ. The CDR3 loop reads CASNRREGYEQFF. In DNA, the CDR3 is TGCGCCAGCAATCGGCGGGAGGGCTATGAGCAGTTCTTC.

In the case of this clone: The junction departs from germline at one end; a sequencing error may be responsible. The V call is TRBV5-1, the J call TRBJ2-5; possibly TRBD2 for D (6 bases). CDR3 size: 14 residues. Germline CDR1 reads SGHRS; CDR2 reads YFSETQ. The CDR3: CASSLLFSGETQYF. CDR3 nucleotides: TGTGCCAGCAGCTTGCTTTTTAGCGGAGAGACCCAGTACTTC. Looking up the rest from reference TRBV5-1 and TRBJ2-5 gives the full variable domain: KAGVTQTPRYLIKTRGQQVTLSCSPISGHRSVSWYQQTPGQGLQFLFEYFSETQRNKGNFPGRFSGRQFSNSRSEMNVSTLELGDSALYLCASSLLFSGETQYFGPGTRLLVL.

On this clone itself: An end of the junction does not agree with germline; a read error may underlie this. V gene TRBV5-1 combines with J gene TRBJ2-1; 9 nucleotides align to TRBD2. CDR3 length: 15 amino acids. Germline CDR1 and CDR2: SGHRS and YFSETQ. The CDR3 sequence is CASRYRLADYNEQFF. The CDR3 nucleotides read TGTGCCAGCCGCTACAGACTAGCGGACTACAATGAGCAGTTCTTC.

This chain links TRBV28 with TRBJ1-4; 9 bases map to TRBD1. Germline V gives CDR1 MDHEN, CDR2 SYDVKM. The CDR3 sequence is 16 residues long. V shed 6 bases, J shed 10 bases, and the junction held 15 bases outside the gene matches. The CDR3 sequence: CASSPPGGTGIAKLFF. In nucleotides, the CDR3 is TGTGCCAGCAGCCCCCCAGGGGGGACAGGGATTGCAAAACTGTTTTTT.

This clone was picked up a small number of times. The V call is TRBV19, the J call TRBJ2-7; 7 bases agree with TRBD2. The germline CDR1 and CDR2 sequences are LNHDA and SQIVND (reference sequence). The V gene end was trimmed by 4 bases and the J gene end by 4 bases; junction bases not matched to a gene: 16. CDR3 length: 17 amino acids. The chain's CDR3 is CASSTASGGAVGYEQYF. The DNA for the CDR3 is TGTGCCAGTAGTACCGCCTCGGGGGGAGCAGTTGGGTACGAGCAGTACTTC.

This rearrangement joins TRBV20-1 to TRBJ2-5; D is perhaps TRBD2 (6 bases). The V gene lost 3 bases and the J gene lost 5 bases, with 13 bases spanning the gap. CDR3 length: 13 residues. CDR1 DFQATT and CDR2 SNEGSKA come from the germline V gene (reference sequence). This CDR3 reads CSASRWGEETQYF. The CDR3 DNA sequence: TGCAGTGCTAGTAGGTGGGGGGAGGAGACCCAGTACTTC.

Details on this clone: Other nucleotide sequences in the sample specify the same CDR3. The rearrangement links TRBV6-5 to TRBJ2-5; D might be TRBD2 (6 bases). The CDR3 extends over 13 amino acids. Trimming took off 4 bases at V and 2 bases at J, with 8 bases between the two ends. Germline values: CDR1 MNHEY, CDR2 SVGAGI. This CDR3 reads CASSFGLQETQYF. In DNA, the CDR3 is TGTGCCAGCAGTTTCGGACTACAAGAGACCCAGTACTTC.

This clone has only a few counts. The chain combines TRBV18 with TRBJ1-6, with D hard to call. Trimming left V 3 bases short and J 7 bases short, with 10 bases between. The CDR3 is 14 amino acids. CDR1 is KGHSH and CDR2 is LQKENI in the germline V gene. The chain's CDR3 is CASSPENINSPLHF. Written as DNA, the CDR3 is TGTGCCAGCTCACCGGAGAACATAAATTCACCCCTCCACTTT.

V gene TRBV5-1 combines with J gene TRBJ2-7, with a tentative D call TRBD1 (6 bases). The V end was cut by 5 bases, the J end by 0 bases, with 9 bases between. There are 13 residues in the CDR3. Germline CDR1 SGHRS, CDR2 YFSETQ. The CDR3 region is CASRKGVSYEQYF. CDR3 DNA sequence: TGCGCCAGCAGGAAGGGGGTCTCCTACGAGCAGTACTTC.